This T cell receptor (beta chain) was identified in a study of T cells in Graves' hyperthyroidism and ophthalmopathy. The CDR3 is 16 residues long. Germline values: CDR1 SQVTM, CDR2 ANQGSEA. Germline trimming cut 8 bases from V and 7 bases from J; bases unmatched to any gene: 12. Amplified regions were TCR beta CDR3 sequences from RNA transcripts. The HTBI primer set served for first-round RT-PCR of the TCR CDR3. Via MiXCR, TCRdb re-called the multiplex PCR reads, giving one row per CDR3 protein. The table shows roughly 500,000 distinct CDR3 sequences, with 46% occurring only once. Orbital computed tomography, thyroid ultrasound, serum thyroxine and TRAb, and clinical symptoms together informed the diagnoses.

The chain employs TRBV29-1 and TRBJ2-1; 15 bases line up with TRBD2. Source material: peripheral blood or thyroid tissue (not recorded which). This TCR was recovered from an adult woman with Graves' disease, either hyperthyroidism or ophthalmopathy (not recorded which). The CDR3 region is CSLWGGTSGRLNEQFF. The CDR3 DNA reads as TGCAGCTTATGGGGAGGGACTAGCGGGAGGTTGAATGAGCAGTTCTTC.